Following are 9 T cell receptor beta chains from one sample sequenced in a study of monozygotic twins with inflammatory bowel disease. TCRdb re-analyzed the 5' RACE reads; it lists each CDR3 protein once, without DNA. The sample table sets out about 440,000 distinct CDR3 sequences. Sequences were obtained from blood. The receptors were gathered from a human donor with ulcerative colitis or Crohn's disease, or a healthy co-twin of an affected twin (not recorded which).

The rearrangement joins TRBV2 to TRBJ2-2. The germline CDR1 and CDR2 sequences are SNHLY and FYNNEI. The CDR3 covers 11 residues. CDR3 protein: CARLKGGELFF. The whole variable domain, filled in from reference TRBV2 and TRBJ2-2, reads EPEVTQTPSHQVTQMGQEVILRCVPISNHLYFYWYRQILGQKVEFLVSFYNNEISEKSEIFDDQFSVERPDGSNFTLKIRSTKLEDSAMYFCARLKGGELFFGEGSRLTVL.

The genes are TRBV18 and TRBJ2-5; the D gene TCRdb calls, TRBD1, cannot be checked with no DNA. The CDR3 consists of 12 residues. Germline V gene sequence: CDR1 KGHSH, CDR2 LQKENI. The CDR3 loop reads CASGQLGETQYF.

V usage is TRBV6-1 and J usage is TRBJ2-7; checking the TCRdb D call of TRBD1 is not possible without DNA. Germline V lookup: CDR1 MNHNS, CDR2 SASEGT. The CDR3 totals 15 residues. The CDR3 is CASSPQGGGSYEQYF.

V usage is TRBV28 and J usage is TRBJ1-5. The CDR3 extends over 14 amino acids. From germline, CDR1 is MDHEN and CDR2 SYDVKM. The CDR3: CASSLELSNQPQHF.

The J gene is TRBJ1-3, the V gene TRBV28. CDR1 and CDR2 from the germline V gene are MDHEN and SYDVKM. The CDR3 extends over 14 amino acids. The CDR3 reads CASVVADSGNTIYF. The entire variable domain, with the rest obtained from reference TRBV28 and TRBJ1-3, is as follows: DVKVTQSSRYLVKRTGEKVFLECVQDMDHENMFWYRQDPGLGLRLIYFSYDVKMKEKGDIPEGYSVSREKKERFSLILESASTNQTSMYLCASVVADSGNTIYFGEGSWLTVV.

This sequence joins TRBV12-3 or TRBV12-4 and TRBJ1-3; without DNA, the TCRdb call of TRBD1 cannot be checked. This CDR3 region has 15 residues. The CDR3 sequence: CASSQGISSGNTIYF.

The V and J genes are TRBV7-9 and TRBJ2-1; TCRdb reports TRBD1, a call that lacks DNA to check it against. This CDR3 region has 13 residues. The germline V gene encodes CDR1 SEHNR and CDR2 FQNEAQ (reference sequence). CDR3 sequence: CASSPRQDNEQFF. Supplemented by reference TRBV7-9 and TRBJ2-1, the full variable domain reads DTGVSQNPRHKITKRGQNVTFRCDPISEHNRLYWYRQTLGQGPEFLTYFQNEAQLEKSRLLSDRFSAERPKGSFSTLEIQRTEQGDSAMYLCASSPRQDNEQFFGPGTRLTVL.

The chain employs TRBV7-9 and TRBJ1-5; checking the TCRdb D call of TRBD1 is not possible without DNA. Germline CDR1 and CDR2: SEHNR and FQNEAQ (reference sequence). The CDR3 extends over 13 amino acids. The CDR3 spells CASTRGQHQPQHF.

The chain recombines TRBV29-1 with TRBJ2-7. This CDR3 is built from 12 residues. Germline-derived CDR1 and CDR2 are SQVTM and ANQGSEA. This CDR3 reads CSVEVESYEQYF.